This T cell receptor (beta chain) was obtained from a study of cytomegalovirus exposure and HLA in healthy donors. Study-wide findings and caveats: In a later analysis, at a false discovery rate of 0.05, under 20,000 TCR beta sequences were associated with HLA alleles. Under in vitro conditions, three CMV-associated chains were confirmed as specific for CMV antigens. A later analysis showed HLA-associated TCR beta chains outstripping equally common others in clonal expansion.

Looked up from germline, CDR1 is WNHNN and CDR2 is SYGVQD (reference sequence). The V gene end was trimmed by 4 bases and the J gene end by 7 bases; junction bases not matched to a gene: 6. The CDR3 runs to 14 residues. Both 60 Vbeta primers and 13 Jbeta primers went into the PCR. The repertoire was sequenced with immunoSEQ multiplex PCR; TCRdb's copy has only in-frame clones and lacks some. The repertoire consists of around 220,000 clones, with roughly four fifths occurring once and the leading ten covering more than 1.3%. Notes on this clone: The antigen remains undetermined.

The sequenced material came from PBMCs. The clonotype comes from a girl aged 5 to 17 in good health and CMV-seronegative. V is TRBV10-1 and J is TRBJ2-1, with 8 bases lining up with TRBD2. The CDR3 bases are TGCGCCAGCAGTGCGGGAGGGCCGGGGAATGAGCAGTTCTTC. Encoded protein: CASSAGGPGNEQFF.